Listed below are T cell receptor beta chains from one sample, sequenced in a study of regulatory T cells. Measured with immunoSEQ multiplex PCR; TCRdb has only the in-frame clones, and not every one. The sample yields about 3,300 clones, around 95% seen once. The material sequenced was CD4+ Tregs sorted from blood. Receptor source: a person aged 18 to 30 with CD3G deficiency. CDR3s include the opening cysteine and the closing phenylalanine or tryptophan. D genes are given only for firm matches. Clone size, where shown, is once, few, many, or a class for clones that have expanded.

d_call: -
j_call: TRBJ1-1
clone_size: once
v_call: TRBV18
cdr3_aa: CASSPSHGGNTEAFF
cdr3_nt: TGTGCCAGCTCACCATCCCACGGGGGGAACACTGAAGCTTTCTTT

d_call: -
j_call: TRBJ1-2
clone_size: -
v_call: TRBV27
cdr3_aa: CASGRFVGYGYTF
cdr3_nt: TGTGCCAGCGGTCGGTTCGTGGGGTATGGCTACACCTTC

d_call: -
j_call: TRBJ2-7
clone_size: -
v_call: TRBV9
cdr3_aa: CASSVTGAAYEQYF
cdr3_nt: TGTGCCAGCAGCGTGACTGGGGCGGCGTACGAGCAGTACTTC

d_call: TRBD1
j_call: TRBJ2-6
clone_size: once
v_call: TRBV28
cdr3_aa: CASKPGQGKAGANVLTF
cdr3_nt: TGTGCCAGCAAACCGGGACAGGGGAAGGCTGGGGCCAACGTCCTGACTTTC

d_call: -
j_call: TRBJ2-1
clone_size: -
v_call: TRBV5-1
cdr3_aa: CANSLGGTNEQFF
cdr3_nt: TGCGCCAACAGCTTGGGGGGTACCAATGAGCAGTTCTTC

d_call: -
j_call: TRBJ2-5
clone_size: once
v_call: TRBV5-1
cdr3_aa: CASSLWSQVETQYF
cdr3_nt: TGCGCCAGCAGCTTGTGGTCCCAAGTGGAGACCCAGTACTTC

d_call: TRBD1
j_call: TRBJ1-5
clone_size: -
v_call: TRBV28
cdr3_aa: CASSSAGGISNQPQHF
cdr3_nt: TGTGCCAGCAGTTCCGCAGGGGGGATAAGCAATCAGCCCCAGCATTTT

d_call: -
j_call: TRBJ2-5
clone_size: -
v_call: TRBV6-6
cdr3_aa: CASSYAGTETQYF
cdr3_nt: TGTGCCAGCAGTTACGCGGGGACAGAGACCCAGTACTTC

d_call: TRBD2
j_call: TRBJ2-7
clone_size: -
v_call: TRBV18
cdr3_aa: CASSPGASGSYEQYF
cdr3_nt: TGTGCCAGCTCACCTGGGGCTAGCGGCTCCTACGAGCAGTACTTC

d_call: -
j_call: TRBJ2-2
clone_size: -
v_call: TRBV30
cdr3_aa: CAWNRGPGELFF
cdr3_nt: TGTGCCTGGAATCGGGGACCCGGGGAGCTGTTTTTT

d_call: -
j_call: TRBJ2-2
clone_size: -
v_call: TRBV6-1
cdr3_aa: CASLGNTGELFF
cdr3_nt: TGTGCCAGCCTAGGGAACACCGGGGAGCTGTTTTTT

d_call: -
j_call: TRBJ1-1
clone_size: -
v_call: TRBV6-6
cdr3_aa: CASSLSRRDTEAFF
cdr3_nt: TGTGCCAGCAGTCTCTCCCGCAGGGACACTGAAGCTTTCTTT

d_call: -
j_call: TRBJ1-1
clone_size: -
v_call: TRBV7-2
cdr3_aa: CASSLEARVHAFF
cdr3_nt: TGTGCCAGCAGCTTAGAGGCGAGAGTGCATGCTTTCTTT

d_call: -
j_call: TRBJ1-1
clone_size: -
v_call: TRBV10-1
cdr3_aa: CASSDSNKAFF
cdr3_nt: TGCGCCAGCAGTGATTCCAATAAAGCTTTCTTT

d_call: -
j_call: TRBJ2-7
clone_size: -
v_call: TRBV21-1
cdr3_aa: CASSKGTQGPRPF
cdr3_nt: TGTGCCAGCAGCAAGGGAACACAGGGGCCCAGGCCCTTC

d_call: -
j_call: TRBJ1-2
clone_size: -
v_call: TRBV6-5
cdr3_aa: CASSLARGGGYTF
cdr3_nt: TGTGCCAGCAGCCTTGCCCGGGGCGGTGGCTACACCTTC

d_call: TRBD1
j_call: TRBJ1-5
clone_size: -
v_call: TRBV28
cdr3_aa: CASSSPDRGLQPQHF
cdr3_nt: TGTGCCAGCAGTTCGCCGGACAGGGGGCTTCAGCCCCAGCATTTT

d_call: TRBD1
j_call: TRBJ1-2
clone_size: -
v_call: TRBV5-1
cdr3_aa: CASSLVNRGNYGYTF
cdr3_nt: TGCGCCAGCAGCCTAGTTAACAGGGGAAACTATGGCTACACCTTC

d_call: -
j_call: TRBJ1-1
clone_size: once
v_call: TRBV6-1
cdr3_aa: CASSSTVNTEAFF
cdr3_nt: TGTGCCAGCAGTTCGACGGTGAACACTGAAGCTTTCTTT

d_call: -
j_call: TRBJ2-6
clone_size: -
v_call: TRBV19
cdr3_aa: CASSRWQGSFSGANVLTF
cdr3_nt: TGTGCCAGTAGTCGGTGGCAGGGATCCTTTTCTGGGGCCAACGTCCTGACTTTC

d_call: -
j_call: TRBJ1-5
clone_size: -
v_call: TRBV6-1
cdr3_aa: CASKTGNNQPQHF
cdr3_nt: TGTGCCAGCAAAACGGGAAACAATCAGCCCCAGCATTTT

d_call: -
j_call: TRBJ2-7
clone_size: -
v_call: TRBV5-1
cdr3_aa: CASRRDLSYEQYF
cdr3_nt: TGCGCCAGCAGAAGGGACCTTTCTTACGAGCAGTACTTC

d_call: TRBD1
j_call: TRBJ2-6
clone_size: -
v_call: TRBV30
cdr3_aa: CAWRGTGKAGANVLTF
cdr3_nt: TGTGCCTGGAGGGGGACAGGGAAGGCTGGGGCCAACGTCCTGACTTTC

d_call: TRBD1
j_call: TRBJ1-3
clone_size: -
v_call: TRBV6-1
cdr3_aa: CASSHRGNTIYF
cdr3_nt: TGTGCCAGCAGCCACAGGGGGAACACCATATATTTT

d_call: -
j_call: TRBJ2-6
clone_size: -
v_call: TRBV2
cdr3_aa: CASSVSGTIQSRANVLTF
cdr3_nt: TGTGCCAGCAGTGTATCCGGTACGATACAAAGTCGGGCCAACGTCCTGACTTTC

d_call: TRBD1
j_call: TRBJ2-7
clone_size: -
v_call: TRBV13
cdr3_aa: CASSFRGREQYF
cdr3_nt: TGTGCCAGCAGCTTCAGGGGGCGCGAGCAGTACTTC

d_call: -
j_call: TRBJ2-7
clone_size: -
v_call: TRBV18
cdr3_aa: CASSILREQYF
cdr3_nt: TGTGCCAGCTCAATCCTTCGCGAGCAGTACTTC

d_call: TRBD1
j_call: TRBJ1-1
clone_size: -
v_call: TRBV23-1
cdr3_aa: CASSQTGGSTEAFF
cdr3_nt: TGCGCCAGCAGTCAGACAGGGGGAAGCACTGAAGCTTTCTTT

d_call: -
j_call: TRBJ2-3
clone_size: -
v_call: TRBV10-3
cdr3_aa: CAVGRAGEFTDTQYF
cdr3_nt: TGTGCCGTAGGGAGGGCAGGGGAGTTCACAGATACGCAGTATTTT

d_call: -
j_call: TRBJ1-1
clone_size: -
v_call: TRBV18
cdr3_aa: CASSGQRNTEAFF
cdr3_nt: TGTGCCAGCTCAGGACAGAGGAACACTGAAGCTTTCTTT

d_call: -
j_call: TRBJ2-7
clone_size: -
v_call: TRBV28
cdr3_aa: CASSIPGVSYEQYF
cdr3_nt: TGTGCCAGCAGCATCCCGGGGGTCTCCTACGAGCAGTACTTC

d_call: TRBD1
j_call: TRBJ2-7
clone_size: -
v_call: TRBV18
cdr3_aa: CASSLTSGTGSQQYF
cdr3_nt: TGTGCCAGCTCGCTCACTTCCGGGACAGGAAGCCAGCAGTACTTC

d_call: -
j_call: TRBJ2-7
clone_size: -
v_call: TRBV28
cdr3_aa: CASSLRKLKGGGTDEQYF
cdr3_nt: TGTGCCAGCAGCCTTCGTAAACTAAAGGGGGGAGGGACCGACGAGCAGTACTTC

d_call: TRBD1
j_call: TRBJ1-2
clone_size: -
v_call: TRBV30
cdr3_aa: CAWSPGTGWGYTF
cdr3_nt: TGTGCCTGGAGTCCCGGGACAGGGTGGGGCTACACCTTC

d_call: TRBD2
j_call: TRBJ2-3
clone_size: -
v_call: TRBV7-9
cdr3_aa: CASSWGGSTDTQYF
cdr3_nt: TGTGCCAGCAGCTGGGGGGGAAGCACAGATACGCAGTATTTT

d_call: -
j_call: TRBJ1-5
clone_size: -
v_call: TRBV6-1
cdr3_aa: CASRAGPIQPQHF
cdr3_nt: TGTGCCAGCCGCGCGGGCCCGATTCAGCCCCAGCATTTT

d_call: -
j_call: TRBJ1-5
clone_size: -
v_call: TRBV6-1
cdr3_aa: CASSGQAGGYSNQPQHF
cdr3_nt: TGTGCCAGCAGTGGACAGGCAGGTGGTTATAGCAATCAGCCCCAGCATTTT

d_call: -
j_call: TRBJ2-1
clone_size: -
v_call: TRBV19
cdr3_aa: CASSEWLFDEQFF
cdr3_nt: TGTGCCAGTAGTGAATGGCTCTTTGATGAGCAGTTCTTC

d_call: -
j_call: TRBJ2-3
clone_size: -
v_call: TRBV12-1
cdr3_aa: CASRATRGGSTDTQYF
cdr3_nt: TGTGCCAGCAGAGCAACTAGGGGGGGCAGCACAGATACGCAGTATTTT

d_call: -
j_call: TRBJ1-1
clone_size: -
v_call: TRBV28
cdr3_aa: CASGGQARAFF
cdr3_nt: TGTGCCAGCGGCGGGCAGGCACGAGCTTTCTTT